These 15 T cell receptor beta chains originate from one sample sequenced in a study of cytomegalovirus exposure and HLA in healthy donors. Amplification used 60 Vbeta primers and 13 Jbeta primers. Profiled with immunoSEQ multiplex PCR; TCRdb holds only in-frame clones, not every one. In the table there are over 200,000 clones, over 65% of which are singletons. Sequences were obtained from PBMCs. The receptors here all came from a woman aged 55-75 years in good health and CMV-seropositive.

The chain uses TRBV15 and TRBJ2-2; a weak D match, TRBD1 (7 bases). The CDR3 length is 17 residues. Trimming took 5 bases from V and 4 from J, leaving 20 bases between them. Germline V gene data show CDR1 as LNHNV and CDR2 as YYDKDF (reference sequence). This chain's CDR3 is CATSPTGAGKSTGELFF. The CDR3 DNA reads TGTGCCACCAGCCCCACAGGGGCGGGGAAGAGCACCGGGGAGCTGTTTTTT.

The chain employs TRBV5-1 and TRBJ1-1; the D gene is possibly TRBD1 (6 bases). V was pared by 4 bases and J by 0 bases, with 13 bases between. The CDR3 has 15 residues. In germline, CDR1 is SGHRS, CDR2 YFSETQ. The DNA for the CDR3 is TGCGCCAGCAGCCCGGGACATCGTTTGAACACTGAAGCTTTCTTT. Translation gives CASSPGHRLNTEAFF.

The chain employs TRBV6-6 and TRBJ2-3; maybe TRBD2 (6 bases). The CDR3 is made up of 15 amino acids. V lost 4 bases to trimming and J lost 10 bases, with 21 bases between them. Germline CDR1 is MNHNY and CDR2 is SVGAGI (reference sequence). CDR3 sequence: CASSSPRDSLWAQYF. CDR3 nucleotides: TGTGCCAGCAGTTCTCCCCGGGACTCGCTATGGGCGCAGTATTTT.

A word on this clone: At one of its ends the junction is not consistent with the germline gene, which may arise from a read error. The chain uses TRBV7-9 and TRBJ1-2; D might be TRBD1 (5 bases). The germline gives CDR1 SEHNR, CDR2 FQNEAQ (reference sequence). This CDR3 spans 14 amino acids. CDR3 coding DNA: TGTGCCAGCAACTTAGAAAGCAGGGTCGGCGGCTACACCTTC. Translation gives CASNLESRVGGYTF.

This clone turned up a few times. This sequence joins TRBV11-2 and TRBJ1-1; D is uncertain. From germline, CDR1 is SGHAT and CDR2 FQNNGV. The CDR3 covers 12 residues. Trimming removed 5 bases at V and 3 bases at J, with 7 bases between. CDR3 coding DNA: TGTGCCAGCAGCCCTTCCGACACTGAAGCTTTCTTT. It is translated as CASSPSDTEAFF.

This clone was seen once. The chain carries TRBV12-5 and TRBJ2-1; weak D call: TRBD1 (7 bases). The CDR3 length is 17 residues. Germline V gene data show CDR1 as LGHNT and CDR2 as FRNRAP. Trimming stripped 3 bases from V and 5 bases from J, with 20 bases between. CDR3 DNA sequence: TGTGCTAGTGGTTTCATCGGGGGAAACAGGGGCGACAATGAGCAGTTCTTC. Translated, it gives CASGFIGGNRGDNEQFF.

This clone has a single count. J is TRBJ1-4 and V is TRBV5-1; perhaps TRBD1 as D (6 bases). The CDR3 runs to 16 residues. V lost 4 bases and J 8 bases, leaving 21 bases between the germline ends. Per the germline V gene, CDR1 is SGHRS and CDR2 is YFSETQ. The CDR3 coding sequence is TGCGCCAGCAGCCAAAACCAACAGGGTGAGGGGGAAAAACTGTTTTTT. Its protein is CASSQNQQGEGEKLFF.

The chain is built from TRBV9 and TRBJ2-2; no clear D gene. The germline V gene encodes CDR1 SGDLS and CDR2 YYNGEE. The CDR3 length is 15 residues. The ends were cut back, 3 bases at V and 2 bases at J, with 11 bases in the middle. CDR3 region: CASSAPSTNTGELFF. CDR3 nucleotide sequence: TGTGCCAGCAGCGCACCATCAACAAACACCGGGGAGCTGTTTTTT.

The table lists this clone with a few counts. CDR3 sequence: CASSLDRLMNTEAFF. In DNA form, the CDR3 reads TGCGCCAGCAGCCTGGACAGATTAATGAACACTGAAGCTTTCTTT. This chain links TRBV5-1 with TRBJ1-1; D might be TRBD1 (6 bases). The CDR3 has 15 amino acids. V shed 4 bases and J shed 0 bases, with 13 bases lying between them. Per the germline V gene, CDR1 is SGHRS and CDR2 is YFSETQ.

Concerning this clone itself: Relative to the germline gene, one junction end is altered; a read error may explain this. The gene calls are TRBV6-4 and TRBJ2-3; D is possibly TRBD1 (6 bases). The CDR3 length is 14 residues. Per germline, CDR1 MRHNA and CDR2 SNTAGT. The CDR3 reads CVSSEQGAGGTQYF. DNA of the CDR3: TGTGTCAGCAGTGAACAGGGTGCTGGAGGCACGCAGTATTTT.

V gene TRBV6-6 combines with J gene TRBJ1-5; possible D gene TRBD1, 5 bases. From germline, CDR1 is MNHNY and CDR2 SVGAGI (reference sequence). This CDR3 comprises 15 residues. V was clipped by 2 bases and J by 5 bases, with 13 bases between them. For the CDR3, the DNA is TGTGCCAGCAGTTACGAAGGGGCAGCACATCAGCCCCAGCATTTT. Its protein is CASSYEGAAHQPQHF.

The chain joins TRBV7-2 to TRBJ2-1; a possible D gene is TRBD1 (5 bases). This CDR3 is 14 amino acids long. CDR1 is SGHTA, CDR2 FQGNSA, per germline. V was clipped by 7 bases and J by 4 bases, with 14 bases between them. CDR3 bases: TGTGCCAGCACCAACTGGGGCGCGTACAATGAGCAGTTCTTC. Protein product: CASTNWGAYNEQFF.

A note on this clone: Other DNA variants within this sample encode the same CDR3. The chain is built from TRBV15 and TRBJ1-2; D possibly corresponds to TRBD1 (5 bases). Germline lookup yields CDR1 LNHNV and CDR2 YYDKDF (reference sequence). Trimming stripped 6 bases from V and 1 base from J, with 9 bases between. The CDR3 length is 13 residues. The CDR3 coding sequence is TGTGCCACCAGTCCCGACAGTAACTATGGCTACACCTTC. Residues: CATSPDSNYGYTF.

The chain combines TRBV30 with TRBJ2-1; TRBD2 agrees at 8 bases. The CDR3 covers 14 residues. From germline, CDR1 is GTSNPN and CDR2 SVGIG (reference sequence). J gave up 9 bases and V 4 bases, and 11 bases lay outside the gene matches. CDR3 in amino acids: CAWTSGRLTGEQFF. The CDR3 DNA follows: TGTGCCTGGACCAGCGGGAGACTAACCGGTGAGCAGTTCTTC. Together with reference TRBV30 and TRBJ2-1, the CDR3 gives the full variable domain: SQTIHQWPATLVQPVGSPLSLECTVEGTSNPNLYWYRQAAGRGLQLLFYSVGIGQISSEVPQNLSASRPQDRQFILSSKKLLLSDSGFYLCAWTSGRLTGEQFFGPGTRLTVL.

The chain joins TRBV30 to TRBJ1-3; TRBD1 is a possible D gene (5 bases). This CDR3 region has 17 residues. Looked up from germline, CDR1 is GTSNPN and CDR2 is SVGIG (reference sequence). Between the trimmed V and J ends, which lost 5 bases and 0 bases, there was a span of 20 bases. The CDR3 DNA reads TGTGCCTGGGGGGGGAGCCCCGGACTGACCTCTGGAAACACCATATATTTT. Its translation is CAWGGSPGLTSGNTIYF.